This TCR beta chain was obtained from a study of blood T cell repertoires in COVID-19. Study context: T cells, B-cell-depleted T cells, or PBMCs provided the cDNA or gDNA that served as material.

Methods used by the authors: Amplification with reference gene primers provided the estimates of nucleated cell counts. Sequencing was performed with immunoSEQ multiplex PCR; in TCRdb, only in-frame clones are kept and a portion is missing. The DNA gave D and trimming, while V, J and clone size come from that table. The table records approximately 240,000 clones, about 90% of them present only once. The length of the CDR3 is 15 residues. J gave up 1 base and V 3 bases, and 6 bases lay outside the gene matches. Germline CDR1 LGHNA, CDR2 YNFKEQ. The chain uses TRBV4-2 and TRBJ2-7; 7 nucleotides align to TRBD2. The receptor comes from a woman in her 30s who had recovered from COVID-19. What was sequenced was peripheral blood. CDR3 nucleotide sequence: TGTGCCAGCAGCCAGGGGGGGACTGGTTCCTACGAGCAGTACTTC. As protein: CASSQGGTGSYEQYF.